The clone carrying this T cell receptor beta chain was seen once. Methods used by the authors: Estimated nucleated cell counts came from reference gene primer amplification. The table came from immunoSEQ multiplex PCR; TCRdb's copy has only in-frame clones and leaves some out. V and J calls and clone size follow that table, whereas D and trimming were derived from the DNA. The sample has some 150,000 clones; under 90% are singletons. The sample belongs to a study of blood T cell repertoires in COVID-19. The CDR3 loop spans 14 amino acids. Germline values: CDR1 LNHDA, CDR2 SQIVND (reference sequence). V was pared by 3 bases and J by 4 bases, with 2 bases of the junction left unmatched.

The TCR originated in a human donor in a cohort sampled during active COVID-19. The sequenced sample consisted of peripheral blood. V is TRBV19 and J is TRBJ2-3, with TRBD2 matching over 9 bases. The CDR3, as DNA: TGTGCCAGTAGTATCCAGCGGGGGGCAGATACGCAGTATTTT. Its protein is CASSIQRGADTQYF.